The subject of this entry is one T cell receptor (beta chain). The method was immunoSEQ multiplex PCR; TCRdb's version includes in-frame clones alone and lacks a portion of them. The sample carries around 2,000,000 clones, about 95% recorded once. The data are from a study of shared clonotypes between healthy human individuals. Naive CD8 cells comprised CD45RO-negative, CCR7-positively selected cells, excluding terminally differentiated effector memory CD45RA+ cells. The source is a man aged 18 to 30 in good health. The sequencing sample was made of naive CD8+ T cells sorted from blood.

The CDR3 region is CASRQGAYTGELFF. CDR3 nucleotide sequence: TGTGCCAGCAGGCAGGGGGCGTACACCGGGGAGCTGTTTTTT. The genes are TRBV6-1 and TRBJ2-2; 8 bases are a match to TRBD1. The CDR3 consists of 14 residues. The germline V gene encodes CDR1 MNHNS and CDR2 SASEGT. Trimming took 6 bases from V and 3 from J; bases not matched to a gene: 3.